The present T cell receptor (beta chain) was sequenced within a study of tumor and adjacent non-tumor tissue in lung cancer (dated by TCRdb to the late 2010s). Background for the entire study: Patients with adenocarcinoma (approximately 11), squamous cell carcinoma (2) and small cell lung cancer (1) were included in the cohort. For each patient, one tumor sample and one normal lung sample were taken, giving approximately 29 paired specimens that underwent TCRbeta CDR3 sequencing. Bulk TCRbeta repertoires were compared between lung tumor tissue and matched distant non-tumor lung tissue obtained from roughly 16 lung cancer patients. In total, sequencing yielded over 95 million productive TCRbeta reads, which works out to an average of about 4.2 million reads per sample. Among the approximately 15 patients, ages ranged from about 30 to 80 years, some ten were men and 5 were women, and disease was TNM stage I to III. Points the paper makes about the study in general: The top 100 clones accounted for a significantly larger cumulative portion of the repertoire in normal lung than in tumor tissue. The cohort had only about 15 patients, and the authors noted that larger samples and more detailed clinical data are needed. Tumor tissue showed significantly greater TCR diversity (inverse Simpson) than normal lung tissue (roughly 430 vs 170, P = 0.0075, Mann-Whitney U test). Significantly higher TCR diversity was found in younger patients, and higher tumor TCR diversity was associated with shorter overall and disease-free survival. Neither the sequencing platform nor unique molecular identifiers are named or mentioned anywhere in the methods. Because peripheral blood was not sequenced, the blood TCRbeta repertoires of the lung cancer patients in the study went unexamined.

RNA was isolated from bulk unsorted tissue, and RNA quality was assessed with a NanoDrop ND-1000 and an Agilent 2100. The donors were newly diagnosed lung cancer patients admitted for thoracic surgery in China from August to November 2014 who had not received prior chemotherapy. Patients who had received previous radiotherapy or chemotherapy, or who had another concurrent cancer, were excluded from the study. Surgical tissue pieces of about 1-2.3 cm3 were preserved in RNAlater solution and were kept at -80 degrees C until use. As to this clonotype: Which antigen it targets is not known. Per-base qualities were not stored, and no clone one base away is much larger.

To prepare the library, multiplex PCR was applied. Instrument used: Illumina HiSeq 2500. TCRbeta libraries were constructed through three rounds of nested PCR with primers (Table S4) according to protocols modified from ARM-PCR. Before sequencing, PCR products in the 200-500 bp range were cut out of the gel and cleaned up using the QIAquick gel extraction kit. The paper's data handling went like this. Trimmomatic was used to clean the reads, FLASH merged the cleaned reads into complete CDR3 sequences, and MiTCR assigned the sequences to V(D)J germline segments. Clonal diversity was computed as the inverse Simpson's index with VDJtools. In-frame sequences without a premature stop codon were defined as productive reads. In TCRdb, the public reads were trimmed at Q25 with fastp and aligned with MiXCR, with productive beta chains retained. Under each unique CDR3 protein, matching rows form one entry showing the most common genes and DNA. TCRdb, not the authors, supplied the V and J calls. The sample table shows about 200,000 distinct CDR3 sequences, and 71% are seen once. The ten largest make up about 23% of the sample.

Measured from the cysteine to the phenylalanine, the CDR3 is 14 residues long. Of the read, only the CDR3 DNA is kept; its 42 bases are in frame from base 1. V and J lose 6 bases and 6 bases, and a span of 18 bases separates them. The chain uses TRBV12-3 or TRBV12-4 and TRBJ2-7, with a tentative D call of TRBD1 or TRBD2, each matching 5 bases. Sequenced: lung tumor tissue. This receptor was taken from a man in his sixties with non-small cell lung cancer. The CDR3 protein: CASSPSGAAGEQYF. The DNA sequence is TGTGCCAGCAGCCCCTCCGGGGCGGCCGGCGAGCAGTACTTC.